This T cell receptor beta chain comes out of a study of T cell repertoires in cytomegalovirus infection. The overall study: It was the public TCR beta signatures that indicated both CMV infection and matching HLA type. Study outcomes and limitations: Identification of carriers of CMV plus the relevant HLA was achieved through cumulative public TCR beta family frequency. HLA-C-restricted CMV clonotypes gave the most frequent clonotype in two of eight donors.

MiXCR, run by TCRdb on the reads, gives a single entry per CDR3 protein. The repertoire consists of a few hundred thousand distinct CDR3 sequences, with around 27% occurring once and the leading ten covering around 14%. On this clonotype itself: Antigen: not known.

The V end lost 10 bases, the J end lost 5 bases, and 17 bases lay between the germline ends. This CDR3 has 13 residues. The sequence was collected from a human donor in good health (CMV status not recorded). Some clones in this sample may be carry-over from other donors' samples. The rearrangement joins TRBV12-3 or TRBV12-4 to TRBJ2-5; D ambiguous. The sequenced material came from PBMCs. The CDR3 nucleotides read TGTGCCACCTCATTCGAAGGGAAGGAGACCCAGTACTTC. This sequence encodes CATSFEGKETQYF.